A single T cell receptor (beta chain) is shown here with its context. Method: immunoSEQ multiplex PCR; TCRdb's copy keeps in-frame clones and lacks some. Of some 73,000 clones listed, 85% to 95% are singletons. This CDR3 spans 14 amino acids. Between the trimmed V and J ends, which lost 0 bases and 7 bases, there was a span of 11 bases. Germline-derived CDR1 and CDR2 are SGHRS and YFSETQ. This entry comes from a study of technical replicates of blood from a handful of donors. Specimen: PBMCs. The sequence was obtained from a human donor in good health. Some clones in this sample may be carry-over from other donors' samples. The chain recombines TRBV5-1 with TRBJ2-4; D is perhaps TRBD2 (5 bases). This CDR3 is CASSLGSTGNIQYF. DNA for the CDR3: TGCGCCAGCAGCTTGGGCTCAACGGGGAACATTCAGTACTTC.